This T cell receptor beta chain was retrieved from a study of T cells in Graves' hyperthyroidism and ophthalmopathy. Study-level points and caveats: Ophthalmopathy, as predicted by the model, came a median roughly 6.8 months after the prediction.

An absence of ophthalmopathy progression within 18 months meant stable Graves' hyperthyroidism. Investigators excluded patients with uncontrolled infection, other autoimmune disease, pregnancy or lactation. Clinical symptoms, serum thyroxine and TRAb, thyroid ultrasound and orbital computed tomography were used for the diagnoses. Germline loops: CDR1 GTSNPN, CDR2 SVGIG (reference sequence). CDR3 length: 14 residues. J lost 7 bases, V lost 1 base, and 5 bases had no gene match. RNA transcripts provided the source from which TCR beta CDR3 regions were amplified. With the HTBI primer set, the TCR CDR3 went through a first round of RT-PCR. TCRdb ran MiXCR on the multiplex PCR reads and lists one entry per CDR3 protein. The table has 700,000 or so distinct CDR3 sequences, about 17% seen once. As regards this clonotype: Its antigen remains unidentified.

The receptor was isolated from a man aged 18 to 30 with Graves' hyperthyroidism. The sequenced sample was blood. The chain joins TRBV30 to TRBJ2-4; 9 bases line up with TRBD2. DNA of the CDR3: TGTGCCTGGAGTGCTAGCGGGATGGCGAACATTCAGTACTTC. Translating gives CAWSASGMANIQYF.